This TCR beta chain was sequenced for a study of T cell responses to AZD1222 COVID-19 vaccine. Findings and limits, study-wide: White British people made up most donors, females outnumbered males, and clonal diversity was possibly underestimated. Regions left unmutated in variants are reportedly the target of nearly half of spike-specific TCRs. Repertoire samples came only from after the peak T cell response. At study baseline, merely several AZD1222 recipients were seropositive.

This clone has just one count. Its antigen is undetermined. The ends were cut back, 3 bases at V and 0 bases at J, with 12 bases in the middle. Germline values: CDR1 SGHRS, CDR2 YFSETQ. The CDR3 has 16 amino acids. Assay: immunoSEQ multiplex PCR; the TCRdb copy retains only in-frame clones and omits some. The sample records 150,000 or so clones, roughly nine tenths being singletons. This clonotype was obtained from an adult who had recovered from COVID-19. Here the sequenced sample was peripheral blood, taken after recovery from COVID-19. This chain uses TRBV5-1 with TRBJ2-2, with a weak D call TRBD2 (7 bases). CDR3: CASSSRGGPNTGELFF. The CDR3 nucleotides are TGCGCCAGCAGCTCGAGGGGGGGCCCGAACACCGGGGAGCTGTTTTTT.